What follows are 18 T cell receptor beta chains derived from one specimen sequenced in a study of breast tumors, draining lymph nodes, adjacent tissues (dated by TCRdb to between 2015 and 2016). The lymph node samples were taken from the axillary draining lymph nodes of breast cancer patients. To prepare the library, multiplex PCR was applied. These reads were obtained on an Illumina HiSeq 2000. TCRdb's own reprocessing of the public reads used fastp at Q25 and MiXCR and kept productive beta chains. Rows matching on CDR3 protein sequence are summarized as one entry with the most common DNA and genes. Present in this sample are 200,000 or so distinct CDR3 sequences, 30% to 40% of which were seen just once. The ten largest make up approximately 4.5% of the sample. The specimen sequenced was axillary lymph node tissue. Source of these receptors: a female donor with breast cancer. Some clones in this sample may be carry-over from other donors' samples.

The table lists this clonotype with many counts. The CDR3 loop reads CARTGGQPQHF. CDR3 coding DNA: TGTGCCAGGACAGGGGGCCAGCCCCAGCATTTT. The chain joins TRBV9 to TRBJ1-5; 10 positions agree with TRBD1. Looked up from germline, CDR1 is SGDLS and CDR2 is YYNGEE. J was trimmed by 7 bases and V by 8 bases; bases with no gene match: 0. The CDR3 runs to 11 residues.

This clonotype was recorded at least ten times. The rearrangement joins TRBV6-5 to TRBJ2-1, with D possibly being TRBD1 (5 bases). The CDR3 extends over 15 amino acids. CDR1 and CDR2 (germline): MNHEY, SVGAGI. V shed 6 bases and J shed 0 bases, with 12 bases lying between them. The DNA of the CDR3 is TGTGCCAGCAGACAGGAGACCAGCTCCTACAATGAGCAGTTCTTC. Amino acids: CASRQETSSYNEQFF.

This clonotype was observed at least ten times. This chain joins TRBV6-5 and TRBJ2-7; 10 bases map to TRBD1. Germline loops: CDR1 MNHEY, CDR2 SVGAGI. Trimming removed 5 bases from V and 7 bases from J; junction bases left unmatched: 11. CDR3 length equals 15 residues. The chain's CDR3 is CASSDPGQGREEQYF. The CDR3 nucleotides read TGTGCCAGCAGTGATCCGGGACAGGGGCGTGAAGAGCAGTACTTC.

This clonotype has a single count. This chain uses TRBV20-1 with TRBJ1-2; 11 bases are shared with TRBD1. The CDR3 has 16 amino acids. Losses at the gene ends were 6 bases for V and 3 bases for J; bases not matched to a gene: 12. Germline CDR1 DFQATT, CDR2 SNEGSKA (reference sequence). The CDR3 loop reads CSALRDRGKEDYGYTF. In DNA, the CDR3 is TGCAGTGCCCTCCGGGACAGGGGGAAGGAGGACTATGGCTACACCTTC.

This clonotype occurred many times. J is TRBJ1-1 and V is TRBV2; a weak D match, TRBD1 (5 bases). V was cut by 7 bases and J by 2 bases, with 11 bases left in between. The CDR3 sequence is 13 residues long. CDR1 and CDR2 from the germline V gene are SNHLY and FYNNEI. CDR3 sequence: CASTPGTNTEAFF. The CDR3 coding sequence is TGTGCCAGCACCCCCGGGACCAACACTGAAGCTTTCTTT.

Points on this clonotype: This may arise from a read error, as a much more abundant clone is one base away. The rearrangement links TRBV5-6 to TRBJ2-1; TRBD1 or TRBD2 may be the D gene (6 bases each). Germline V gene sequence: CDR1 SGHDT, CDR2 YYEEEE. The CDR3 contains 15 residues. The V end lost 0 bases, the J end lost 8 bases, and 15 bases lay between the germline ends. The DNA of the CDR3 is TGTGCCAGCAGCTTGGCGGGGGCGGTTCGGTATGAGCAGTTCTTC. Residues: CASSLAGAVRYEQFF.

This chain links TRBV6-5 with TRBJ1-3; D gene uncertain. The V gene's germline CDR1 is MNHEY and CDR2 SVGAGI. Trimming left V 0 bases short and J 0 bases short, with 9 bases between. This CDR3 is built from 16 residues. CDR3 nucleotide sequence: TGTGCCAGCAGTTACTCGCGGCCCAGCTCTGGAAACACCATATATTTT. This gives the protein CASSYSRPSSGNTIYF.

The V call is TRBV11-1, the J call TRBJ2-5, with unresolved D. The CDR3 spans 16 residues. CDR1 and CDR2 from the germline V gene are SGHAT and FQDESV (reference sequence). The germline V and J ends were trimmed by 1 base and 0 bases, with 12 bases remaining between them. The CDR3 loop reads CASSLGRSTYQETQYF. CDR3 DNA: TGTGCCAGCAGCTTAGGAAGGTCAACGTACCAAGAGACCCAGTACTTC.

The chain employs TRBV5-1 and TRBJ1-1; no clear D. Germline V gives CDR1 SGHRS, CDR2 YFSETQ. The CDR3 totals 15 residues. V was clipped by 1 base and J by 3 bases, with 13 bases between them. The CDR3 nucleotides are TGCGCCAGCAGCTTGCTCAGCGGGATAGACACTGAAGCTTTCTTT. Residues: CASSLLSGIDTEAFF.

On this clonotype itself: A read error may account for a junction end that differs from germline. The genes are TRBV7-2 and TRBJ1-1, with 7 nucleotides matching TRBD1. Per the germline V gene, CDR1 is SGHTA and CDR2 is FQGNSA. The CDR3 is 16 amino acids. CDR3 sequence reads: CASSYLPGQKNAEAFF. Written as DNA, the CDR3 is TGTGCCAGCAGCTATCTACCGGGACAGAAGAACGCTGAAGCTTTCTTT.

The sample holds many counts of this clonotype. The rearrangement links TRBV7-9 to TRBJ2-3, with D uncertain. In germline, CDR1 is SEHNR, CDR2 FQNEAQ (reference sequence). V was cut by 4 bases and J by 5 bases, with 4 bases left in between. The CDR3 totals 11 residues. This CDR3 reads CASSSRDTQYF. The CDR3, as DNA: TGTGCCAGCAGCTCCAGAGATACGCAGTATTTT.

In this sample, this clonotype turned up many times. This chain connects TRBV7-2 to TRBJ2-1; D remains ambiguous. The CDR3 sequence is 15 residues long. The V and J ends lost 5 bases and 1 base respectively, with 12 bases between them. CDR1 is SGHTA and CDR2 is FQGNSA in the germline V gene. The CDR3 protein is CASSPRSGSYNEQFF. Here the CDR3 DNA reads TGTGCCAGCAGCCCCCGGTCGGGTTCCTACAATGAGCAGTTCTTC.

This clonotype was seen repeatedly, ten times or more. The rearrangement links TRBV4-2 to TRBJ2-2; D gene ambiguous. The length of the CDR3 is 16 residues. CDR1 is LGHNA, CDR2 YNFKEQ, per germline. The V end was cut by 1 base, the J end by 7 bases, with 16 bases between. CDR3 in amino acids: CASSQGRTTMDGELFF. CDR3 DNA sequence: TGTGCCAGCAGCCAAGGGCGGACCACTATGGACGGGGAGCTGTTTTTT.

This clonotype appeared many times. The chain employs TRBV7-9 and TRBJ1-3; 8 nucleotides line up with TRBD1. CDR3 size: 16 residues. Germline values: CDR1 SEHNR, CDR2 FQNEAQ (reference sequence). The J segment lost 6 bases and the V segment lost 5 bases, leaving 12 bases of the junction unmatched. The chain's CDR3 is CASSPQAQGAKNTIYF. For the CDR3, the DNA is TGTGCCAGCAGCCCCCAGGCTCAGGGGGCTAAAAACACCATATATTTT.

This clonotype was detected once. A much larger clone differs from this one at a single base, so this may be a read error. The chain joins TRBV5-6 to TRBJ2-7, with D perhaps TRBD1 (6 bases). This CDR3 is built from 17 residues. CDR1 and CDR2 from the germline V gene are SGHDT and YYEEEE. The CDR3 DNA follows: TGTGCCAGCAGCTTGCGGGGACGACAGGCGAGCTCCTACGAGCAGCACTTC. This translates into CASSLRGRQASSYEQHF. The complete variable domain, with remaining parts taken from reference TRBV5-6 and TRBJ2-7, reads DAGVTQSPTHLIKTRGQQVTLRCSPKSGHDTVSWYQQALGQGPQFIFQYYEEEERQRGNFPDRFSGHQFPNYSSELNVNALLLGDSALYLCASSLRGRQASSYEQHFGPGTRLTVT.

This chain links TRBV7-2 with TRBJ1-2; D is perhaps TRBD1 (6 bases). V was cut by 1 base and J by 4 bases, with 10 bases left in between. The CDR3 covers 14 residues. Per germline, CDR1 SGHTA and CDR2 FQGNSA. The CDR3 spells CASSLGGGPYGYTF. The CDR3 bases are TGTGCCAGCAGCTTAGGGGGGGGGCCCTATGGCTACACCTTC.

The chain recombines TRBV2 with TRBJ2-5; TRBD1 is a possible D gene (6 bases). Trimming cost V 2 bases and J 0 bases, with 16 bases left between them. The CDR3 has 17 amino acids. Germline loops: CDR1 SNHLY, CDR2 FYNNEI. CDR3 protein: CASSERGSGDNQETQYF. The CDR3 nucleotides are TGTGCCAGCAGTGAAAGGGGATCCGGGGACAACCAAGAGACCCAGTACTTC.

This clonotype was found many times. The chain couples TRBV7-8 to TRBJ2-5; 8 bases map to TRBD2. V was clipped by 5 bases and J by 5 bases; unmatched bases: 10. CDR1 is SGHVS, CDR2 FQNEAQ, per germline. The CDR3 length is 15 residues. In DNA form, the CDR3 reads TGTGCCAGCAGCCCGCACGGGGGGGCCGGGGAGACCCAGTACTTC. Translation: CASSPHGGAGETQYF. Combining the CDR3 with reference TRBV7-8 and TRBJ2-5 gives the whole variable domain GAGVSQSPRYKVAKRGQDVALRCDPISGHVSLFWYQQALGQGPEFLTYFQNEAQLDKSGLPSDRFFAERPEGSVSTLKIQRTQQEDSAVYLCASSPHGGAGETQYFGPGTRLLVL.